Detailed here is one T cell receptor beta chain. No antigen is known for it. The data stem from a study of shared clonotypes between healthy human individuals. Findings and limits, study-wide: Represented diversity (both genetic and exposure-history) was limited by the small number of donors. How much donors shared clonotypes was expected to be affected by sequencing depth.

Roughly 0.3 ug DNA, 25,000 to 35,000 T cell genomes, went into unsorted PBMC replicate PCRs. The repertoire was sequenced with immunoSEQ multiplex PCR; TCRdb's copy has only in-frame clones and lacks some. The sample has about 470,000 clones; more than 75% are singletons. The length of the CDR3 is 15 residues. The V end lost 4 bases, the J end lost 1 base, and 13 bases lay between the germline ends. Germline loops: CDR1 MNHNS, CDR2 SASEGT. Sample: PBMCs. V gene TRBV6-1 combines with J gene TRBJ1-1, with TRBD1 as a possible D gene (5 bases). The sequence came from a woman in her thirties or forties in good health. Some clones in this sample may be carry-over from other donors' samples. CDR3 in DNA: TGTGCCAGCAGTGTCAACAGGCAAACGAACACTGAAGCTTTCTTT. Translated: CASSVNRQTNTEAFF.